Sequencing of this TCR beta chain was carried out in a study of blood T cell repertoires in COVID-19. Some clones are missing from TCRdb's copy, which holds only in-frame ones; the method was immunoSEQ multiplex PCR. The repertoire includes 100,000 to 130,000 clones, 89% of them detected once, and 4.5% to 6% sits in the top ten. Between the trimmed V and J ends, which lost 0 bases and 6 bases, there was a span of 9 bases. The germline V gene has CDR1 LGHNA and CDR2 YSLEER. The length of the CDR3 is 15 residues. This receptor was taken from a man between 35 and 55 years old with active or convalescent COVID-19. The rearrangement joins TRBV4-3 to TRBJ1-6; D is possibly TRBD1 (6 bases). Material: peripheral blood. The CDR3 sequence: CASSQDVGGNSPLHF. The CDR3, as DNA: TGCGCCAGCAGCCAAGATGTAGGGGGTAATTCACCCCTCCACTTT.